This T cell receptor beta chain appears in the sequencing data of a study of identical twins. Study conclusions and caveats: Cross-sectional statistics, not tracking of the same donors, supported the conclusions. Within monozygotic twins, out-of-frame TCR alpha sharing was underestimated by the models. Out-of-frame alpha sequences shared by twins were enriched for low generation probability.

TCRdb reprocessed the 5' RACE reads with MiXCR, giving one entry per CDR3 protein. The table has approximately 630,000 distinct CDR3 sequences, 7.1% seen once; the top ten hold about 1.5%. As for this clonotype: What it binds is not known.

The sample was also reused in another study, on yellow fever vaccine responses in identical twins.

The receptor comes from a woman aged 18-35 years in good health. Specimen: PBMCs.

CDR3: CATSRDMGAGIDTQYF. For the CDR3, the DNA is TGTGCCACCAGCAGAGATATGGGGGCGGGGATAGATACGCAGTATTTT. The rearrangement uses TRBV15 and TRBJ2-3, with D perhaps TRBD1 or TRBD2 (6 bases each). This CDR3 region has 16 residues. V was shortened by 0 bases and J by 5 bases, with 15 bases between the two germline ends. The germline V gene encodes CDR1 LNHNV and CDR2 YYDKDF (reference sequence).